This TCR beta chain was identified during a study of T cell repertoires in cytomegalovirus infection. The overall study: Public signatures in TCR beta pointed to CMV infection and matching HLA type.

Study conclusions and caveats: Summed frequency of public TCR beta families distinguished CMV carriers with the relevant HLA. HLA-C-restricted CMV-specific TCR beta clonotypes prevailed in the ex vivo response.

In its sample, this clonotype was seen many times. The antigen is undetermined. CDR3 length: 14 residues. The V gene lost 6 bases and the J gene lost 0 bases, with 11 bases spanning the gap. In germline, CDR1 is MDHEN, CDR2 SYDVKM. TCRdb re-analysed the reads in MiXCR, keeping a single row per CDR3 protein. Of roughly 280,000 distinct CDR3 sequences listed, approximately 9.1% are singletons. The origin of this receptor is a human donor in good health (CMV status not recorded). Some clones in this sample may be carry-over from other donors' samples. The material sequenced was PBMCs. The J gene is TRBJ1-1, the V gene TRBV28; maybe TRBD1 (6 bases). CDR3 in DNA: TGTGCCAGCAGGATCCACAGGGTGAACACTGAAGCTTTCTTT. Protein sequence: CASRIHRVNTEAFF.